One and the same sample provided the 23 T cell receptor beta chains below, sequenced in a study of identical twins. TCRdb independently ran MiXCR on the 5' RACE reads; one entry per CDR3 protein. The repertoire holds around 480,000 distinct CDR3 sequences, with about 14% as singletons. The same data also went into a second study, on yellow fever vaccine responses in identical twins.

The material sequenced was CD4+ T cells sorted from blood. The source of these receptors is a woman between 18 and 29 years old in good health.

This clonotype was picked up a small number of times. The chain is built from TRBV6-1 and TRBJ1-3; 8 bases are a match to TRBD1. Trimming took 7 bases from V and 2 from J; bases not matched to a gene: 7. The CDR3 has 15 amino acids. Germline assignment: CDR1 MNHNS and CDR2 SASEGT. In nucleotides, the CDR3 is TGTGCCAGCACCCGGACAGGGTCGGCTGGAAACACCATATATTTT. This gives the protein CASTRTGSAGNTIYF.

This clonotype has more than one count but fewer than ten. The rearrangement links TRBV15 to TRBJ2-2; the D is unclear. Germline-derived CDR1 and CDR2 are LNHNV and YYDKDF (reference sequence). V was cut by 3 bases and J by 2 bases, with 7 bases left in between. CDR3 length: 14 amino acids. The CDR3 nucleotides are TGTGCCACCAGCAGCGGGCCCAACACCGGGGAGCTGTTTTTT. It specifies CATSSGPNTGELFF.

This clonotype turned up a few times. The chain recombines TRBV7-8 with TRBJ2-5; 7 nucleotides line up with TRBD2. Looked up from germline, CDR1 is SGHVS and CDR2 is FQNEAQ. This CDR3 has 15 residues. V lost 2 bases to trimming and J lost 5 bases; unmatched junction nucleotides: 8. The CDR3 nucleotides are TGTGCCAGCAGCTTATTCCCCGGGGGGTTTGAGACCCAGTACTTC. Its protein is CASSLFPGGFETQYF.

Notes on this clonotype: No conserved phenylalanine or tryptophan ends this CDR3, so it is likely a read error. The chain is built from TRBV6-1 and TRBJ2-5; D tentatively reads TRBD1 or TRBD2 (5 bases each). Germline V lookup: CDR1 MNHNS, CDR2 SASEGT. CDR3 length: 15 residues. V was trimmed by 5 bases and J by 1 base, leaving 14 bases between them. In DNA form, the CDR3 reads TGTGCCAGCAGTACCTCCTGGGGACGCCAAGAGACCCAGTACATC. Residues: CASSTSWGRQETQYI.

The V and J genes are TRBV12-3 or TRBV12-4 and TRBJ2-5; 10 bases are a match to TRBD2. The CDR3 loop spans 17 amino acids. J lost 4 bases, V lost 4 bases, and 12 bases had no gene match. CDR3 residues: CASSSAGIAGGLETQYF. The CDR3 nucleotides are TGTGCCAGCAGTTCGGCCGGGATAGCGGGGGGACTAGAGACCCAGTACTTC.

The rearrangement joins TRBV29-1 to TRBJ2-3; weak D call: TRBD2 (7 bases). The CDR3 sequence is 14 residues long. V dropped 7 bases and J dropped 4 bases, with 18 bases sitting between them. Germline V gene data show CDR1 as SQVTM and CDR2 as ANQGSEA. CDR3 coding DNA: TGCAGCGGCCGATGGGAGGGGGGGTCAGATACGCAGTATTTT. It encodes CSGRWEGGSDTQYF.

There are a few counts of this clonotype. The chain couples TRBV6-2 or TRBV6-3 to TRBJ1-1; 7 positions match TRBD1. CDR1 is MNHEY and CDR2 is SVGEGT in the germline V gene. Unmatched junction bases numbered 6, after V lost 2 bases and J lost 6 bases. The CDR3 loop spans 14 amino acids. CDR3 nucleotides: TGTGCCAGCAGTTACATTCGTACAGGGGCTGAAGCTTTCTTT. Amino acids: CASSYIRTGAEAFF.

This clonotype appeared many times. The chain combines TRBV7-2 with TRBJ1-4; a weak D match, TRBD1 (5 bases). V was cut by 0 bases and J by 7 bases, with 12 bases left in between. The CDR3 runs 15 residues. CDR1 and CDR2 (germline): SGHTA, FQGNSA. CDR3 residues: CASSLAGGIGEKLFF. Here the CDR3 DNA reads TGTGCCAGCAGCTTAGCGGGGGGAATCGGTGAAAAACTGTTTTTT.

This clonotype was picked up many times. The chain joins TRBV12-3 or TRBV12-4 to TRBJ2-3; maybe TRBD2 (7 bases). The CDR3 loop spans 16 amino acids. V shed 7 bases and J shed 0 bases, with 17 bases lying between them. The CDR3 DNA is TGTGCCAGCAATTGGGAGGGGGAGAATAGCACAGATACGCAGTATTTT. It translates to CASNWEGENSTDTQYF.

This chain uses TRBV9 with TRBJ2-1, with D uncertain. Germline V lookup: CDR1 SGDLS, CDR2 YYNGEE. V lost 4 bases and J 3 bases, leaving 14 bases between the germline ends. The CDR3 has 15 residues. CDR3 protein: CASSYLPGRYNEQFF. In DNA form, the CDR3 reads TGTGCCAGCAGCTACCTCCCCGGCCGCTACAATGAGCAGTTCTTC.

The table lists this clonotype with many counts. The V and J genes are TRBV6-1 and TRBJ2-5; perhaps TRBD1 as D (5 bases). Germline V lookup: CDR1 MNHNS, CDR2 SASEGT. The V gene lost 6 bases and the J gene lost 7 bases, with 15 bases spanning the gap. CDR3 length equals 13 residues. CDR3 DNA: TGTGCCAGCAGGGGTCCTTTCCAGGGGACCCAGTACTTC. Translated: CASRGPFQGTQYF.

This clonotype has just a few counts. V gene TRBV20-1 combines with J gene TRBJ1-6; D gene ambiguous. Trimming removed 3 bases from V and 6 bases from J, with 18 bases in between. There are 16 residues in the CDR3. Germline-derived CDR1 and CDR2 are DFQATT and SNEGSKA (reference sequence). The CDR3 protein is CSARRATVGLNSPLHF. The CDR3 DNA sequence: TGCAGTGCTAGGCGAGCAACAGTTGGTCTTAATTCACCCCTCCACTTT.

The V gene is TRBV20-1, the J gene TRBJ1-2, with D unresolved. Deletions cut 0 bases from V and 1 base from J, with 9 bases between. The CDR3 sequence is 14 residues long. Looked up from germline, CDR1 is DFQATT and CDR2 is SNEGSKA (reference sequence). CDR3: CSAREGSRNYGYTF. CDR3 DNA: TGCAGTGCTAGAGAGGGCAGCCGTAACTATGGCTACACCTTC.

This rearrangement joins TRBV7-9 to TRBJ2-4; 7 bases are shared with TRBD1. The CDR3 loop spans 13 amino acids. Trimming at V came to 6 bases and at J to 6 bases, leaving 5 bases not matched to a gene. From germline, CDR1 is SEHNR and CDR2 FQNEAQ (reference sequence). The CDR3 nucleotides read TGTGCCAGCAGTTCGGGACAGATAAACATTCAGTACTTC. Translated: CASSSGQINIQYF.

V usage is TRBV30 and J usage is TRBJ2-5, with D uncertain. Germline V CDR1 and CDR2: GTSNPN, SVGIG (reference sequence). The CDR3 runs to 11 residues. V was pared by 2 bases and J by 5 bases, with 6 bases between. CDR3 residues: CAWSPSETQYF. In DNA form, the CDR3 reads TGTGCCTGGAGTCCCTCTGAGACCCAGTACTTC.

The CDR3 bases are TGTGCCAGCAGTTTTGATCGAGGGAGCACAGATACGCAGTATTTT. Translation gives CASSFDRGSTDTQYF. This chain connects TRBV2 to TRBJ2-3; D might be TRBD2 (5 bases). Germline CDR1 reads SNHLY; CDR2 reads FYNNEI. V lost 5 bases and J 0 bases, leaving 12 bases between the germline ends. The CDR3 covers 15 residues. Looking up the rest from reference TRBV2 and TRBJ2-3 gives the full variable domain: EPEVTQTPSHQVTQMGQEVILRCVPISNHLYFYWYRQILGQKVEFLVSFYNNEISEKSEIFDDQFSVERPDGSNFTLKIRSTKLEDSAMYFCASSFDRGSTDTQYFGPGTRLTVL.

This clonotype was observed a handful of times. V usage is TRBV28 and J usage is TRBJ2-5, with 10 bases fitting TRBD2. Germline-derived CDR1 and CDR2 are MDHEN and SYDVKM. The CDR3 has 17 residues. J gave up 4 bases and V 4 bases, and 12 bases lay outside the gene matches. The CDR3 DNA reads TGTGCCAGCAGTTCCCCCACTAGCGGGATGAGAGGAGAGACCCAGTACTTC. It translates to CASSSPTSGMRGETQYF.

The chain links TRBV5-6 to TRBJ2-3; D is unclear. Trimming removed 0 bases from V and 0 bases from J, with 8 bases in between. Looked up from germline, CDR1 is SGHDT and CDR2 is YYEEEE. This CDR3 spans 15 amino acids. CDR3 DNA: TGTGCCAGCAGCTTGGAAGTTAGCAGCACAGATACGCAGTATTTT. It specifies CASSLEVSSTDTQYF.

The CDR3, as DNA: TGTGCCAGCAGCGGGCCTAGCGGTTTACAAGAGACCCAGTACTTC. Translation gives CASSGPSGLQETQYF. The chain uses TRBV9 and TRBJ2-5; TRBD2 aligns across 7 bases. The CDR3 has 15 amino acids. The germline V gene encodes CDR1 SGDLS and CDR2 YYNGEE. V was pared by 3 bases and J by 2 bases, with 7 bases of the junction left unmatched.

The CDR3, as DNA: TGCAGCGTTGGATATCGACTAGCGGGAGACGAGCAGTTCTTC. Encoded protein: CSVGYRLAGDEQFF. The V gene is TRBV29-1, the J gene TRBJ2-1; 12 bases fit TRBD2. Germline assignment: CDR1 SQVTM and CDR2 ANQGSEA. There are 14 residues in the CDR3. The J segment lost 10 bases and the V segment lost 4 bases, leaving 8 bases of the junction unmatched.

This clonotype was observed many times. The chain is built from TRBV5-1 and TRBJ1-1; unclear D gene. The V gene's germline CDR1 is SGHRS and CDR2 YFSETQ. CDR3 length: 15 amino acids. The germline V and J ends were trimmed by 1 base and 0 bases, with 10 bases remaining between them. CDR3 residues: CASSLTTRVNTEAFF. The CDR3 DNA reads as TGCGCCAGCAGCTTGACTACGCGGGTGAACACTGAAGCTTTCTTT.

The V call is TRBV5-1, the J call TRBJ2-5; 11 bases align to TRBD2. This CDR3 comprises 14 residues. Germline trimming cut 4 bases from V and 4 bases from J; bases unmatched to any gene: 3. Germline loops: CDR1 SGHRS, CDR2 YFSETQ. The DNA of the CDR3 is TGCGCCAGCAGCGTTGGGACTAGCGGAGAGACCCAGTACTTC. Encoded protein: CASSVGTSGETQYF.

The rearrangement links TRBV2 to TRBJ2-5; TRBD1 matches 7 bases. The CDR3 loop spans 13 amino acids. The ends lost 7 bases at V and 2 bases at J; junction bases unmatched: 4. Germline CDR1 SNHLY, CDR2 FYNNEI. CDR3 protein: CASNRDSQETQYF. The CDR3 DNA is TGTGCCAGCAACCGGGACAGTCAAGAGACCCAGTACTTC.